This TCR beta chain emerged from a study of T cell responses to AZD1222 COVID-19 vaccine. On this clone itself: Its antigen is undetermined.

Assay: immunoSEQ multiplex PCR; the TCRdb copy retains only in-frame clones and omits some. The table lists around 180,000 clones, 92% of them singletons. V lost 3 bases to trimming and J lost 8 bases, with 8 bases between them. This CDR3 contains 11 residues. Germline V gene lookup returns CDR1 DFQATT and CDR2 SNEGSKA (reference sequence). Study-level results: The span of vaccine-associated CD4 TCRs extended across spike, with dominance at 160-218 and 743-854.

The genes are TRBV20-1 and TRBJ2-4; either TRBD1 or TRBD2 may fit D (5 bases each). The origin of this receptor is an adult in good health. The sequences come from peripheral blood, collected on day 0 of AZD1222 vaccination. The CDR3 reads CSASRGDIQYF. DNA for the CDR3: TGCAGTGCTAGTCGAGGGGACATTCAGTACTTC.